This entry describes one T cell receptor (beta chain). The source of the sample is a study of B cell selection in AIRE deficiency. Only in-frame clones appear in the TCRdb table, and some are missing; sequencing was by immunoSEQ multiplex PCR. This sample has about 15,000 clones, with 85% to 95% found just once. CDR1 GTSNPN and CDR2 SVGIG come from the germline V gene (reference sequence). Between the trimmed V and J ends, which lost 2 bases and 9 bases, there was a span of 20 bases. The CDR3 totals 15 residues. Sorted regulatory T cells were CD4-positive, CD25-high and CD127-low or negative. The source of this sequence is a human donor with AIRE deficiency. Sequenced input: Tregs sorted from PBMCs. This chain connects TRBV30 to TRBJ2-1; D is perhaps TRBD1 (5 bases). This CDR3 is CAWSRTRSSTSEQFF. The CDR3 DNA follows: TGTGCCTGGAGTAGGACACGGTCAAGTACGAGTGAGCAGTTCTTC.